The rows below give T cell receptor beta chains drawn from one sample of a study of cytomegalovirus exposure and HLA in healthy donors. The protocol was immunoSEQ multiplex PCR, while the TCRdb copy is restricted to in-frame clones and leaves out a portion. The sample has roughly 120,000 clones. Sequencing input: PBMCs. The origin of the receptors is a man younger than 35 in good health and CMV-seronegative. CDR3s include the opening cysteine and the closing phenylalanine or tryptophan. The D gene is left open where the match is weak.

V	D	J	DNA	CDR3
TRBV19	TRBD1	TRBJ1-2	TGTGCCAGTAGAGAGGGACAGCTCAAGGGCTACACCTTC	CASREGQLKGYTF
TRBV14	-	TRBJ1-2	TGTGCCAGCAGCCAAGCTACAGTCTATGGCTACACCTTC	CASSQATVYGYTF
TRBV5-1	-	TRBJ2-7	TGCGCCAGCAGCTTGGCCGGCAGTGCGGGGGCACGCGAGCAGTACTTC	CASSLAGSAGAREQYF
TRBV18	-	TRBJ1-5	TGTGCCAGCTCTCCAGGGCATCAGCCCCAGCATTTT	CASSPGHQPQHF
TRBV18	-	TRBJ1-2	TGTGCCAGCTCAGGGGCAGACTATGGCTACACCTTC	CASSGADYGYTF
TRBV13	TRBD1	TRBJ2-3	TGTGCCAGCAGCCCATGGACAGGGCCCACAGATACGCAGTATTTT	CASSPWTGPTDTQYF
TRBV7-9	TRBD2	TRBJ2-1	TGTGCCAGCAGCTTAGCGTTAGCGGGAGGCAATGAGCAGTTCTTC	CASSLALAGGNEQFF
TRBV14	TRBD2	TRBJ2-1	TGTGCCAGCAGCCAGAAGGGACTAGCGGGAGGAGTCTACAATGAGCAGTTCTTC	CASSQKGLAGGVYNEQFF
TRBV5-4	-	TRBJ1-2	TGTGCCAGCAGCGCCGGGGGGTATGGCTACACCTTC	CASSAGGYGYTF
TRBV14	TRBD2	TRBJ2-7	TGTGCCAGCGGCCCTAGCGGGGCATTACAGTACTTC	CASGPSGALQYF
TRBV6-5	TRBD1	TRBJ1-6	TGTGCCAGCAGACAAATTGACAGGGGAAGTTCACCCCTCCACTTT	CASRQIDRGSSPLHF
TRBV6-1	-	TRBJ2-1	TGTGCCACCGTGGGGGGATTCAGCTCCTACAATGAGCAGTTCTTC	CATVGGFSSYNEQFF
TRBV27	-	TRBJ1-2	TGTGCCAGCAGCTCCCGGGGATATGGCTACACCTTC	CASSSRGYGYTF
TRBV10-2	-	TRBJ1-2	TGCGCCAGCAGTGAGTCGATAAGGGGAAACTATGGCTACACCTTC	CASSESIRGNYGYTF
TRBV9	-	TRBJ2-2	TGTGCCAGCAGCGGCCTCAGGAACACCGGGGAGCTGTTTTTT	CASSGLRNTGELFF
TRBV27	TRBD1	TRBJ2-1	TGTGCCAGCACCCCCGGCCGGGACAGGGGGCGCGGTGAGCAGTTCTTC	CASTPGRDRGRGEQFF
TRBV11-2	-	TRBJ1-1	TGTGCCAGCAGCTTCCGGGGAGCGCAGAACACTGAAGCTTTCTTT	CASSFRGAQNTEAFF
TRBV7-6	-	TRBJ1-5	TGTGCCAGCAGCGGCGGGACCCGGGGCGATCAGCCCCAGCATTTT	CASSGGTRGDQPQHF
TRBV21-1	-	TRBJ1-3	TGTGCCAGCAGCGACCAGGACAGGGCCGGAAACACCATATATTTT	CASSDQDRAGNTIYF
TRBV11-2	-	TRBJ1-1	TGTGCCAGCAGCCGACCGGGTCGTGGCACTGAAGCTTTCTTT	CASSRPGRGTEAFF
TRBV10-2	TRBD2	TRBJ2-3	TGCGCCAGCAGTGAGCCTCGGTCTAGCGGGGCCACAGATACGCAGTATTTT	CASSEPRSSGATDTQYF
TRBV15	TRBD2	TRBJ2-5	TGTGCCACCAGCAGAGATCTGAACCTAGCGGAGAAAGAGACCCAGTACTTC	CATSRDLNLAEKETQYF
TRBV13	TRBD2	TRBJ2-7	TGTGCCAGCAGCTTAGAGGTAGCGGGGTCCCCCTACGAGCAGTACTTC	CASSLEVAGSPYEQYF
TRBV28	-	TRBJ2-7	TGTGCCAGCAGTTTAACAGACGAGCAGTACTTC	CASSLTDEQYF
TRBV6-4	-	TRBJ2-4	TGTGCCAGCAGTGATAGGAGTGGCAGCTTTGAAGGAGAAAACATTCAGTACTTC	CASSDRSGSFEGENIQYF
TRBV14	-	TRBJ1-1	TGTGCCAGCCACCGTGTCAGGGGCGCGAACACTGAAGCTTTCTTT	CASHRVRGANTEAFF
TRBV5-1	-	TRBJ1-1	TGCGCCAGCAGCTTGGATATTGGGGGGGCGTTCACTGAAGCTTTCTTT	CASSLDIGGAFTEAFF
TRBV9	TRBD2	TRBJ2-7	TGTGCCAGCGCATTGGGGGCTAGCGGGAGCTACGAGCAGTACTTC	CASALGASGSYEQYF
TRBV5-5	TRBD2	TRBJ2-3	TGTGCCAGCAGCTCGGGACTAGCGGGCGAGGCAGATACGCAGTATTTT	CASSSGLAGEADTQYF
TRBV5-1	TRBD2	TRBJ2-1	TGCGCCAGCAGCAGCGGGGGGGCGGGGGTTTACAATGAGCAGTTCTTC	CASSSGGAGVYNEQFF
TRBV11-2	TRBD2	TRBJ2-1	TGTGCCAGCAGCACCTCCACCGGGACTATATACAATGAGCAGTTCTTC	CASSTSTGTIYNEQFF
TRBV7-2	-	TRBJ1-1	TGTGCCAGCAGCTTAGGGCAGAACACTGAAGCTTTCTTT	CASSLGQNTEAFF
TRBV6-6	TRBD2	TRBJ2-1	TGTGCCGGGACTAGCGGGGCTAGCTCCTACAATGAGCAGTTCTTC	CAGTSGASSYNEQFF
TRBV27	TRBD1	TRBJ1-1	TGTGCCAGCAGTACCCGACAGGGAGAGGCTTTCTTT	CASSTRQGEAFF
TRBV5-1	TRBD1	TRBJ2-5	TGCGCCAGCAACGGGGGACAGGGTTGGGAGACCCAGTACTTC	CASNGGQGWETQYF
TRBV28	TRBD2	TRBJ2-1	TGTGCCAGCAGGCGGGGGGGGGCTTCAAACAATGAGCAGTTCTTC	CASRRGGASNNEQFF
TRBV9	TRBD2	TRBJ2-3	TGTGCCAGCAGCGTAGGCTTGGGACTAGCGGGGTCTAGGGATACGCAGTATTTT	CASSVGLGLAGSRDTQYF
TRBV6-4	TRBD1	TRBJ2-3	TGTGCCAGCAGTGACTCGACAGGGGGCGCAGATACGCAGTATTTT	CASSDSTGGADTQYF
TRBV28	-	TRBJ2-7	TGTGCCAGCCTTGGAGTAACTACCTACGAGCAGTACTTC	CASLGVTTYEQYF
TRBV6-5	TRBD1	TRBJ1-5	TGTGCCAGCAGCCCGACTAGGACAGGGATACAGCCCCAGCATTTT	CASSPTRTGIQPQHF
TRBV2	TRBD2	TRBJ2-1	TGTGCCAGCAGTGAGGTAGCGGGAGCGTATGAGCAGTTCTTC	CASSEVAGAYEQFF
TRBV4-1	-	TRBJ2-2	TGCGCCAGCAGGGTAGGAGGGGAAAGTACCGGGGAGCTGTTTTTT	CASRVGGESTGELFF
TRBV7-9	-	TRBJ2-2	TGTGCCAGCAGCTACCTAACTCTCAACACCGGGGAGCTGTTTTTT	CASSYLTLNTGELFF
TRBV19	-	TRBJ2-7	TGTGCCAGTAGTACGACAGGTTCCTACGAGCAGTACTTC	CASSTTGSYEQYF
TRBV10-1	-	TRBJ1-1	TGCGCCAGCAGTTACGGGAGGTCCACTGAAGCTTTCTTT	CASSYGRSTEAFF
TRBV6-5	-	TRBJ1-2	TGTGCCAGCAGTTACTCGGGGCAGATCTATGGCTACACCTTC	CASSYSGQIYGYTF
TRBV6-1	TRBD1	TRBJ1-1	TGTGCCAGCAGGGTGGACAGGGGGAGGACTGAAGCTTTCTTT	CASRVDRGRTEAFF
TRBV2	TRBD2	TRBJ2-1	TGTGCCAGCAGGCAAGCGGGAGATCTTTACAATGAGCAGTTCTTC	CASRQAGDLYNEQFF
TRBV15	-	TRBJ1-1	TGTGCCACCACCTGGAGGGGCACTGAAGCTTTCTTT	CATTWRGTEAFF
TRBV6-1	-	TRBJ1-2	TGTGCCAGCAGTGGGGACACCCCCGGCTACACCTTC	CASSGDTPGYTF
TRBV13	-	TRBJ2-7	TGTGCCAGCAGCTTTTGGCTGGCCGAGCAGTACTTC	CASSFWLAEQYF
TRBV5-1	-	TRBJ2-5	TGCGCCAGCAGCTCGAGGGCCTACGCGGAGACCCAGTACTTC	CASSSRAYAETQYF
TRBV18	TRBD1	TRBJ1-2	TGTGCCAGCTCACCTCAGGGGGTTGGCTATGGCTACACCTTC	CASSPQGVGYGYTF
TRBV10-2	-	TRBJ1-5	TGCGCCAGCAGTGTCGCGGTGGCTCAGCCCCAGCATTTT	CASSVAVAQPQHF
TRBV9	-	TRBJ1-2	TGTGCCAGCAGCGATACGGGTACCTATGGCTACACCTTC	CASSDTGTYGYTF